A few counts support the clone carrying this T cell receptor (beta chain). Antigen specificity is unknown. The entry originates in a study of T cell repertoires in cytomegalovirus infection. Whole-study findings and limits: Carriers of CMV plus the relevant HLA were identified by cumulative public TCR beta family frequency.

The CDR3 is 16 amino acids. V was cut by 2 bases and J by 4 bases, with 17 bases left in between. CDR1 SGHVS and CDR2 FNYEAQ come from the germline V gene. MiXCR was run by TCRdb on the reads, yielding one entry per CDR3 protein. The top ten hold around 2.6% of the sample, which has roughly 720,000 distinct CDR3 sequences, under 40% seen once. V and J are TRBV7-6 and TRBJ1-1, with D perhaps TRBD1 (6 bases). The TCR was taken from a human donor in good health (CMV status not recorded). Some clones in this sample may be carry-over from other donors' samples. What was sequenced was PBMCs. The CDR3 nucleotides read TGTGCCAGCAGCTTATCGTTTGGGGGGCCGGGCACTGAAGCTTTCTTT. This gives the protein CASSLSFGGPGTEAFF.